This entry lists 21 T cell receptor beta chains sequenced from one sample in a study of radiation and T cells in renal cell carcinoma. Measured with immunoSEQ multiplex PCR; TCRdb has only the in-frame clones, and not every one. Among under 100,000 clones listed, 80% to 90% were seen once. Time point specified: blood 4 weeks post-SBRT, at nephrectomy. Stated treatment: 15 Gy SBRT to primary tumor, nephrectomy 4 weeks later. The specimen comprised blood, sampled from a patient whose treatment included radiotherapy and nephrectomy. These receptors originate from a man in his sixties with renal cell carcinoma.

The chain uses TRBV7-6 and TRBJ1-1; perhaps TRBD1 as D (5 bases). The CDR3 runs 14 residues. Germline V gene data show CDR1 as SGHVS and CDR2 as FNYEAQ. V lost 5 bases to trimming and J lost 2 bases, with 12 bases between them. CDR3 region: CASSPGGANTEAFF. Here the CDR3 DNA reads TGTGCCAGCAGCCCCGGCGGGGCCAACACTGAAGCTTTCTTT. Variable domain in full (rest from reference TRBV7-6 and TRBJ1-1): GAGVSQSPRYKVTKRGQDVALRCDPISGHVSLYWYRQALGQGPEFLTYFNYEAQQDKSGLPNDRFSAERPEGSISTLTIQRTEQRDSAMYRCASSPGGANTEAFFGQGTRLTVV.

This clone was observed a single time. The chain couples TRBV19 to TRBJ2-7; no reliable D call. The CDR3 loop spans 13 amino acids. Per the germline V gene, CDR1 is LNHDA and CDR2 is SQIVND (reference sequence). The V gene lost 2 bases and the J gene lost 6 bases, with 11 bases spanning the gap. The DNA for the CDR3 is TGTGCCAGTAGTATACAAGGGAAGGGCGAGCAGTACTTC. Translated: CASSIQGKGEQYF.

V and J are TRBV5-6 and TRBJ2-1, with D uncertain. V gave up 0 bases and J gave up 1 base, with 11 bases separating them. The CDR3 has 16 residues. Germline V gene sequence: CDR1 SGHDT, CDR2 YYEEEE. The CDR3 sequence: CASSLGHSPSYNEQFF. CDR3 DNA sequence: TGTGCCAGCAGCTTGGGCCACTCCCCTTCCTACAATGAGCAGTTCTTC.

The rearrangement uses TRBV4-1 and TRBJ2-3, with D perhaps matching TRBD2 (5 bases). Germline V gives CDR1 MGHRA, CDR2 YSYEKL. The CDR3 totals 15 residues. Between the trimmed V and J ends, which lost 0 bases and 4 bases, there was a span of 11 bases. CDR3 coding DNA: TGCGCCAGCAGCCAAGATTGGCTAGCAGCAGATACGCAGTATTTT. Translated: CASSQDWLAADTQYF.

This clone was seen only a few times. The rearrangement links TRBV7-3 to TRBJ2-1; weak D call: TRBD2 (5 bases). The length of the CDR3 is 12 residues. The germline V gene has CDR1 SGHTA and CDR2 FQGTGA. V lost 6 bases and J lost 9, with 12 bases in between. CDR3 nucleotide sequence: TGTGCCAGCAGTCATAGCGCGGGTGAGCAGTTCTTC. It yields the protein CASSHSAGEQFF.

This chain uses TRBV5-4 with TRBJ2-7; 10 positions match TRBD1. Germline values: CDR1 SGHNT, CDR2 YYREEE (reference sequence). The CDR3 is 14 amino acids. J lost 3 bases, V lost 4 bases, and 4 bases had no gene match. The CDR3: CASSLGQGIYEQYF. CDR3 nucleotides: TGTGCCAGCAGCCTGGGACAGGGGATCTACGAGCAGTACTTC.

The chain uses TRBV6-5 and TRBJ2-5; D is unresolved. The CDR3 loop spans 12 amino acids. The V end lost 0 bases, the J end lost 2 bases, and 1 base lay between the germline ends. CDR1 and CDR2 from the germline V gene are MNHEY and SVGAGI. The CDR3 sequence: CASSYSQETQYF. Written as DNA, the CDR3 is TGTGCCAGCAGTTACTCGCAAGAGACCCAGTACTTC.

The V call is TRBV5-4, the J call TRBJ1-2, with D possibly TRBD1 on 6 matching bases. The CDR3 has 15 amino acids. Germline values: CDR1 SGHNT, CDR2 YYREEE (reference sequence). The V gene lost 0 bases and the J gene lost 6 bases, with 15 bases spanning the gap. CDR3 region: CASSLEYGGADGYTF. The DNA for the CDR3 is TGTGCCAGCAGCTTGGAGTATGGGGGCGCTGATGGCTACACCTTC.

The rearrangement links TRBV11-3 to TRBJ2-1; D gene ambiguous. CDR1 and CDR2 from the germline V gene are SGHNT and YENEEA. V lost 2 bases and J lost 0, with 11 bases in between. The CDR3 loop spans 16 amino acids. The CDR3 loop reads CASSLLGGNSYNEQFF. The DNA for the CDR3 is TGTGCCAGCAGCTTACTTGGTGGGAACTCCTACAATGAGCAGTTCTTC.

This clone was counted a few times. The chain couples TRBV11-1 to TRBJ2-1; 10 bases align to TRBD1. After removal of 1 base from V and 6 bases from J, the junction contained 3 bases not matched to a gene. Germline V lookup: CDR1 SGHAT, CDR2 FQDESV (reference sequence). This CDR3 has 15 residues. CDR3 nucleotides: TGTGCCAGCAGCTTAGAGGGGACAGGGGTCAATGAGCAGTTCTTC. It specifies CASSLEGTGVNEQFF.

The chain is built from TRBV4-1 and TRBJ2-2, with a tentative D call TRBD2 (7 bases). Trimming pared 3 bases from V and 4 bases from J, leaving 18 bases between. The CDR3 loop spans 17 amino acids. In germline, CDR1 is MGHRA, CDR2 YSYEKL. The CDR3 reads CASSQGGGGRFTGELFF. The CDR3 DNA sequence: TGCGCCAGCAGCCAGGGAGGGGGAGGTCGGTTCACCGGGGAGCTGTTTTTT.

V is TRBV19 and J is TRBJ1-1; D is uncertain. The germline V and J ends were trimmed by 0 bases and 2 bases, with 10 bases remaining between them. The CDR3 consists of 15 residues. From germline, CDR1 is LNHDA and CDR2 SQIVND (reference sequence). The CDR3: CASSIEGGPNTEAFF. In nucleotides, the CDR3 is TGTGCCAGTAGTATAGAAGGAGGGCCTAACACTGAAGCTTTCTTT.

The CDR3 is CASSAVFGNQPQHF. CDR3 DNA sequence: TGTGCCAGCAGCGCCGTCTTCGGCAATCAGCCCCAGCATTTT. This chain connects TRBV6-5 to TRBJ1-5; D is undetermined. Germline V CDR1 and CDR2: MNHEY, SVGAGI. Trimming left V 6 bases short and J 2 bases short, with 11 bases between. This CDR3 is 14 amino acids long.

The chain joins TRBV10-2 to TRBJ1-3; no clear D gene. CDR1 and CDR2 from the germline V gene are WSHSY and SAAADI. The germline V and J ends were trimmed by 4 bases and 2 bases, with 12 bases remaining between them. The CDR3 loop spans 15 amino acids. CDR3 region: CASSGQLFAGNTIYF. DNA of the CDR3: TGCGCCAGCAGTGGCCAGTTATTCGCTGGAAACACCATATATTTT.

This CDR3 is CASSPSGNSNQPQHF. CDR3 nucleotides: TGTGCCAGCAGCCCATCAGGGAATAGCAATCAGCCCCAGCATTTT. The chain has TRBV7-9 and TRBJ1-5, with D possibly being TRBD1 (5 bases). Germline V gives CDR1 SEHNR, CDR2 FQNEAQ (reference sequence). The CDR3 has 15 residues. V was trimmed by 5 bases and J by 0 bases, leaving 11 bases between them.

The rearrangement joins TRBV30 to TRBJ2-7, with 13 bases aligning to TRBD2. CDR3 length: 17 residues. V gave up 5 bases and J gave up 0 bases; unmatched junction bases: 10. Germline CDR1 reads GTSNPN; CDR2 reads SVGIG (reference sequence). CDR3 DNA: TGTGCCTGGGGAAGACTAGCGGGAGGACCGAGCTCCTACGAGCAGTACTTC. Its translation: CAWGRLAGGPSSYEQYF. The variable domain in full, with the rest retrieved from reference TRBV30 and TRBJ2-7, is SQTIHQWPATLVQPVGSPLSLECTVEGTSNPNLYWYRQAAGRGLQLLFYSVGIGQISSEVPQNLSASRPQDRQFILSSKKLLLSDSGFYLCAWGRLAGGPSSYEQYFGPGTRLTVT.

This clone was seen only once. The chain couples TRBV15 to TRBJ1-4; D is unresolved. The CDR3 is 15 residues long. CDR1 is LNHNV, CDR2 YYDKDF, per germline (reference sequence). V lost 2 bases and J lost 3, with 10 bases in between. The CDR3 DNA is TGTGCCACCAGCAGATCCCCGTCGGCTAATGAAAAACTGTTTTTT. It codes for CATSRSPSANEKLFF.

V is TRBV28 and J is TRBJ2-7; D is unclear. V was cut by 0 bases and J by 6 bases, with 9 bases left in between. CDR1 is MDHEN, CDR2 SYDVKM, per germline. The CDR3 extends over 13 amino acids. The CDR3 here is CASSLWGPGEQYF. In DNA form, the CDR3 reads TGTGCCAGCAGTTTATGGGGTCCGGGCGAGCAGTACTTC. Drawing the rest from reference TRBV28 and TRBJ2-7, the complete variable domain is DVKVTQSSRYLVKRTGEKVFLECVQDMDHENMFWYRQDPGLGLRLIYFSYDVKMKEKGDIPEGYSVSREKKERFSLILESASTNQTSMYLCASSLWGPGEQYFGPGTRLTVT.

The rearrangement uses TRBV5-6 and TRBJ2-7; 8 positions agree with TRBD2. This CDR3 comprises 14 residues. After removal of 2 bases from V and 4 bases from J, the junction contained 5 bases not matched to a gene. Per germline, CDR1 SGHDT and CDR2 YYEEEE. CDR3 coding DNA: TGTGCCAGCAGCTTTAGCGGGACCGGGTACGAGCAGTACTTC. This sequence encodes CASSFSGTGYEQYF.

This rearrangement joins TRBV6-5 to TRBJ2-1; D uncertain. CDR3 size: 13 residues. Germline values: CDR1 MNHEY, CDR2 SVGAGI. V lost 9 bases to trimming and J lost 5 bases, with 14 bases between them. CDR3 amino acids: CARGHKSHNEQFF. CDR3 in DNA: TGTGCCAGGGGCCACAAAAGCCACAATGAGCAGTTCTTC.

The chain carries TRBV27 and TRBJ1-1, with TRBD1 identical over 7 bases. Germline CDR1 reads MNHEY; CDR2 reads SMNVEV (reference sequence). After removal of 3 bases from V and 5 bases from J, the junction contained 6 bases not matched to a gene. The CDR3 is 14 residues long. The CDR3 DNA reads TGTGCCAGCAGTTTCTCGAGGGGGCGGACTGAAGCTTTCTTT. Translation: CASSFSRGRTEAFF.